One T cell receptor beta chain is described in this entry. No antigen is known for it. The data stem from a study of cytomegalovirus exposure and HLA in healthy donors. Study observations and caveats: Later examination showed HLA-associated TCR beta chains had greater clonal expansion than equally common others. Being productive about 87% or about 30% of the time was typical of most TCR beta V segments in an earlier analysis.

The PCR contained 60 Vbeta and 13 Jbeta primers. TCRdb's table, derived via immunoSEQ multiplex PCR, lists solely in-frame clones and lacks some. The sample shows more than 95,000 clones, 70% to 80% of them seen only once. The CDR3 covers 14 residues. From germline, CDR1 is MNHNY and CDR2 SVGAGI (reference sequence). V dropped 0 bases and J dropped 4 bases, with 9 bases sitting between them. The source of this sequence is a man aged 40-49 years in good health and CMV-seropositive. The chain carries TRBV6-6 and TRBJ1-2; D possibly corresponds to TRBD1 (6 bases). Material for sequencing was PBMCs. The CDR3 protein is CASSYSGQTYGYTF. CDR3 sequence (DNA): TGTGCCAGCAGTTACTCCGGACAGACCTATGGCTACACCTTC.